A single sample is the source of the 3 T cell receptor beta chains below, sequenced in a study of blood T cell repertoires in COVID-19. Profiled with immunoSEQ multiplex PCR; TCRdb holds only in-frame clones, not every one. Of around 230,000 clones detected, around nine tenths appear once; the ten largest clones hold just over 0.7%. Input material: peripheral blood. These receptors all come from a man in his forties with acute or convalescent COVID-19.

The chain uses TRBV19 and TRBJ1-2; D remains ambiguous. The V gene's germline CDR1 is LNHDA and CDR2 SQIVND (reference sequence). The length of the CDR3 is 16 residues. Trimming pared 3 bases from V and 4 bases from J, leaving 18 bases between. The CDR3 DNA follows: TGTGCCAGTAGTATGAATGGGTTAACCGGAGGCTATGGCTACACCTTC. The encoded protein is CASSMNGLTGGYGYTF. The full variable domain, in which reference TRBV19 and TRBJ1-2 provide the parts outside the CDR3, is DGGITQSPKYLFRKEGQNVTLSCEQNLNHDAMYWYRQDPGQGLRLIYYSQIVNDFQKGDIAEGYSVSREKKESFPLTVTSAQKNPTAFYLCASSMNGLTGGYGYTFGSGTRLTVV.

The V gene is TRBV27, the J gene TRBJ2-1; D remains ambiguous. CDR3 length equals 17 residues. Germline V CDR1 and CDR2: MNHEY, SMNVEV (reference sequence). Trimming removed 5 bases from V and 1 base from J, with 18 bases in between. The CDR3 region has the DNA TGTGCCAGCAGTCCATACAGTTCCACGACGTCCTACAATGAGCAGTTCTTC. Protein sequence: CASSPYSSTTSYNEQFF.

The chain links TRBV30 to TRBJ2-1; 8 nucleotides line up with TRBD2. The CDR3 contains 14 residues. Germline CDR1 GTSNPN, CDR2 SVGIG (reference sequence). After removal of 6 bases from V and 7 bases from J, the junction contained 11 bases not matched to a gene. The CDR3 reads CACPKRESANEQFF. DNA for the CDR3: TGTGCCTGCCCCAAGCGGGAGAGCGCAAATGAGCAGTTCTTC.